These 22 T cell receptor beta chains share one sample of origin, sequenced in a study of response to subunit inactivated influenza vaccine. TCRdb ran MiXCR on the RT-PCR reads and lists one entry per CDR3 protein. The table shows about 500,000 distinct CDR3 sequences, with 13% occurring only once. Source: PBMCs from blood, taken 45 days after vaccination. Every receptor here comes from a man aged 50 or older who received an inactivated influenza vaccine.

This clonotype appeared a few times. The chain is built from TRBV5-1 and TRBJ2-5, with D unresolved. Per germline, CDR1 SGHRS and CDR2 YFSETQ. The CDR3 consists of 15 residues. V lost 4 bases to trimming and J lost 0 bases, with 13 bases between them. The CDR3 DNA reads as TGCGCCAGCAGCCGCGCCGGGCAGGACCAAGAGACCCAGTACTTC. Amino acid sequence: CASSRAGQDQETQYF.

The chain combines TRBV7-3 with TRBJ2-2; 9 bases align to TRBD2. In germline, CDR1 is SGHTA, CDR2 FQGTGA. After removal of 0 bases from V and 6 bases from J, the junction contained 5 bases not matched to a gene. The CDR3 loop spans 16 amino acids. The CDR3 DNA follows: TGTGCCAGCAGCTTAACAGGGTTAGCGGGGGCCGGGGAGCTGTTTTTT. It encodes CASSLTGLAGAGELFF.

The chain uses TRBV4-1 and TRBJ1-2, with TRBD1 matching 7 bases. Per germline, CDR1 MGHRA and CDR2 YSYEKL. The CDR3 length is 14 residues. The junction had 4 bases not matched to a gene; V was cut back by 2 bases and J by 4 bases. In nucleotides, the CDR3 is TGCGCCAGCAGCCAAAACAGGGGCGGCTATGGCTACACCTTC. This translates into CASSQNRGGYGYTF.

The chain employs TRBV19 and TRBJ2-7; the D call may be TRBD1 or TRBD2 (5 bases each). Germline V CDR1 and CDR2: LNHDA, SQIVND (reference sequence). Trimming took 4 bases from V and 2 from J, leaving 15 bases between them. The CDR3 is 15 residues long. CDR3 coding DNA: TGTGCCAGTAGTAGGGGCGACGGGGCCCCCTACGAGCAGTACTTC. Protein: CASSRGDGAPYEQYF.

This clonotype was detected a few times. The rearrangement links TRBV20-1 to TRBJ2-5; D possibly corresponds to TRBD2 (5 bases). This CDR3 is 14 amino acids long. Germline V CDR1 and CDR2: DFQATT, SNEGSKA (reference sequence). V shed 6 bases and J shed 0 bases, with 14 bases lying between them. The CDR3 DNA sequence: TGCAGTGCAGCGGTGGCACAGTACCAAGAGACCCAGTACTTC. It yields the protein CSAAVAQYQETQYF.

This chain links TRBV25-1 with TRBJ2-1; D may match TRBD1 or TRBD2 (5 bases each). V gave up 10 bases and J gave up 10 bases, with 11 bases separating them. This CDR3 region has 10 residues. The germline V gene has CDR1 MGHDK and CDR2 SYGVNS. In nucleotides, the CDR3 is TGTGCCACCGGGACCACCGAGCAGTTCTTC. Encoded protein: CATGTTEQFF. The whole variable domain, remainder taken from reference TRBV25-1 and TRBJ2-1, is EADIYQTPRYLVIGTGKKITLECSQTMGHDKMYWYQQDPGMELHLIHYSYGVNSTEKGDLSSESTVSRIRTEHFPLTLESARPSHTSQYLCATGTTEQFFGPGTRLTVL.

This clonotype was found a few times. J is TRBJ2-1 and V is TRBV20-1, with 12 bases matching TRBD2. CDR1 DFQATT and CDR2 SNEGSKA come from the germline V gene (reference sequence). V shed 3 bases, J shed 6 bases, and the junction held 9 bases outside the gene matches. The CDR3 consists of 16 residues. The CDR3: CSASHSTSGSSNEQFF. As DNA, the CDR3 is TGCAGTGCTAGCCACTCGACTAGCGGGAGCTCCAATGAGCAGTTCTTC.

This clonotype appeared once. With a much larger clone just one base away, this may be a read error. V usage is TRBV4-1 and J usage is TRBJ1-6; D gene uncertain. Germline lookup yields CDR1 MGHRA and CDR2 YSYEKL. This CDR3 contains 14 residues. The ends were cut back, 0 bases at V and 11 bases at J, with 11 bases in the middle. The DNA for the CDR3 is TGCGCCAGCAGCCAAGAGTGGGGAAATCCACCCCTCCACTTT. Translation gives CASSQEWGNPPLHF.

This clonotype was observed a handful of times. The J gene is TRBJ2-5, the V gene TRBV20-1, with TRBD1 as a possible D gene (6 bases). Germline assignment: CDR1 DFQATT and CDR2 SNEGSKA (reference sequence). CDR3 length equals 12 residues. Trimming removed 5 bases at V and 2 bases at J, with 9 bases between. CDR3 protein: CSALDRQETQYF. The CDR3 DNA reads as TGCAGTGCTTTGGACAGACAAGAGACCCAGTACTTC.

The chain is built from TRBV28 and TRBJ1-2; D call uncertain. Trimming took off 5 bases at V and 3 bases at J, with 19 bases between the two ends. The CDR3 is made up of 16 amino acids. The germline V gene has CDR1 MDHEN and CDR2 SYDVKM. CDR3 sequence reads: CASSPPSLKGYYGYTF. CDR3 coding DNA: TGTGCCAGCAGTCCCCCGTCCCTCAAAGGGTACTATGGCTACACCTTC.

This clonotype was seen just once. This chain uses TRBV11-2 with TRBJ2-1; TRBD2 matches 13 bases. This CDR3 is 15 amino acids long. V dropped 4 bases and J dropped 10; count of bases not matched to a gene: 7. Germline assignment: CDR1 SGHAT and CDR2 FQNNGV. CDR3 protein: CASSWGPGLAGEQFF. The CDR3 DNA reads as TGTGCCAGCAGCTGGGGGCCGGGACTAGCGGGGGAGCAGTTCTTC. Full variable domain (missing parts from reference TRBV11-2 and TRBJ2-1): EAGVAQSPRYKIIEKRQSVAFWCNPISGHATLYWYQQILGQGPKLLIQFQNNGVVDDSQLPKDRFSAERLKGVDSTLKIQPAKLEDSAVYLCASSWGPGLAGEQFFGPGTRLTVL.

The chain couples TRBV20-1 to TRBJ1-5; TRBD1 matches 8 bases. CDR1 is DFQATT, CDR2 SNEGSKA, per germline (reference sequence). This CDR3 region has 13 residues. The V segment lost 3 bases and the J segment 3 bases; nucleotides outside the gene matches: 1. This CDR3 is CSARDRANQPQHF. For the CDR3, the DNA is TGCAGTGCTAGGGACAGGGCCAATCAGCCCCAGCATTTT.

This clonotype was seen a handful of times. In DNA, the CDR3 is TGTGCCAGCAGTTACACCGGGGGGTCCTCCTACAATGAGCAGTTCTTC. Encoded protein: CASSYTGGSSYNEQFF. V usage is TRBV6-5 and J usage is TRBJ2-1, with 7 nucleotides matching TRBD2. The CDR3 loop spans 16 amino acids. Per germline, CDR1 MNHEY and CDR2 SVGAGI. Germline trimming cut 2 bases from V and 0 bases from J; bases unmatched to any gene: 4.

The rearrangement links TRBV7-8 to TRBJ1-5; no firm D call. The CDR3 covers 17 residues. V lost 6 bases and J 0 bases, leaving 18 bases between the germline ends. From germline, CDR1 is SGHVS and CDR2 FQNEAQ. CDR3: CASRRGPRTYSNQPQHF. The CDR3 bases are TGTGCCAGCAGGCGCGGGCCTCGAACATATAGCAATCAGCCCCAGCATTTT.

The chain employs TRBV7-2 and TRBJ2-1; D is unclear. This CDR3 has 14 amino acids. The ends were cut back, 6 bases at V and 3 bases at J, with 12 bases in the middle. Germline V gene sequence: CDR1 SGHTA, CDR2 FQGNSA. The CDR3 protein is CASRLRVIYNEQFF. For the CDR3, the DNA is TGTGCCAGCAGGTTGAGAGTTATCTACAATGAGCAGTTCTTC. The full variable domain, completed using reference TRBV7-2 and TRBJ2-1, is GAGVSQSPSNKVTEKGKDVELRCDPISGHTALYWYRQSLGQGLEFLIYFQGNSAPDKSGLPSDRFSAERTGGSVSTLTIQRTQQEDSAVYLCASRLRVIYNEQFFGPGTRLTVL.

This clonotype was found a few times. The chain couples TRBV7-9 to TRBJ2-7, with D maybe TRBD1 (6 bases). With 0 bases removed from V and 1 base from J, the gap between germline ends came to 13 bases. This CDR3 is built from 16 residues. The germline V gene encodes CDR1 SEHNR and CDR2 FQNEAQ (reference sequence). In DNA form, the CDR3 reads TGTGCCAGCAGCTTAGCCGCCGGGACACGATCCTACGAGCAGTACTTC. Its translation is CASSLAAGTRSYEQYF.

This clonotype was found many times. V and J are TRBV28 and TRBJ1-6; D possibly corresponds to TRBD1 (5 bases). Trimming took 3 bases from V and 13 from J, leaving 10 bases between them. Germline V gene sequence: CDR1 MDHEN, CDR2 SYDVKM. The CDR3 covers 12 residues. CDR3 in DNA: TGTGCCAGCAGTTTCCCGGGGGTTCCCCTCCACTTT. Encoded protein: CASSFPGVPLHF.

V is TRBV20-1 and J is TRBJ1-5; D may be TRBD1 (5 bases). The germline V gene has CDR1 DFQATT and CDR2 SNEGSKA (reference sequence). The CDR3 is made up of 14 amino acids. The germline V and J ends were trimmed by 1 base and 7 bases, with 14 bases remaining between them. The DNA of the CDR3 is TGCAGTGCTAGAGTCGGGCAGGGTCAGCAGCCCCAGCATTTT. Its translation: CSARVGQGQQPQHF.

This chain links TRBV5-1 with TRBJ1-6, with TRBD1 matching over 8 bases. V lost 4 bases, J lost 7 bases, and 7 bases stayed unmatched. The germline V gene has CDR1 SGHRS and CDR2 YFSETQ. CDR3 length: 15 amino acids. The CDR3 sequence: CASSQTQGENSPLHF. DNA of the CDR3: TGCGCCAGCAGCCAAACACAGGGGGAGAATTCACCCCTCCACTTT.

This clonotype has a handful of counts. The rearrangement joins TRBV29-1 to TRBJ2-5; the D is unclear. V lost 4 bases to trimming and J lost 1 base, with 10 bases between them. Germline V gene sequence: CDR1 SQVTM, CDR2 ANQGSEA. The CDR3 has 13 residues. CDR3 nucleotides: TGCAGCGTTGGAGGCAGGTTCCAAGAGACCCAGTACTTC. This codes for CSVGGRFQETQYF.

The chain has TRBV6-5 and TRBJ2-7; 7 bases line up with TRBD1. The CDR3 covers 15 residues. The V and J ends lost 2 bases and 0 bases, in that order; junction bases with no gene match: 4. From germline, CDR1 is MNHEY and CDR2 SVGAGI. This CDR3 reads CASSYTSGGSYEQYF. CDR3 bases: TGTGCCAGCAGTTACACCTCAGGGGGCTCCTACGAGCAGTACTTC.

This clonotype was found many times. The J gene is TRBJ2-7, the V gene TRBV5-1; perhaps TRBD1 as D (7 bases). The CDR3 is 15 amino acids. Between the trimmed V and J ends, which lost 4 bases and 2 bases, there was a span of 16 bases. Germline CDR1 and CDR2: SGHRS and YFSETQ. The chain's CDR3 is CASSPGGTAAYEQYF. In nucleotides, the CDR3 is TGCGCCAGCAGCCCCGGCGGGACAGCGGCCTACGAGCAGTACTTC.